Listed below are T cell receptor beta chains from one sample, sequenced in a study of T cell clones after liver transplantation. Here immunoSEQ multiplex PCR was the method, and the copy in TCRdb shows in-frame clones only, minus some. The sample carries about 75,000 clones, 80% to 90% recorded once. The sequenced sample was CD4+ T cells from blood, obtained 48 months after liver transplant. Source of these receptors: a human patient who received a liver transplant. Some T cells may trace back to the graft donor. Each CDR3 is given with its conserved first and last residue. The order of the fields is V gene, D gene, CDR3 protein. A D gene is named only where the DNA matches it firmly.

V gene: TRBV28; D gene: NA; CDR3 protein: CASDTGRLGDVFF
V gene: TRBV18; D gene: TRBD2; CDR3 protein: CASSPYSGGSTYEQYF
V gene: TRBV11-2; D gene: TRBD1; CDR3 protein: CASSPLGTDYNEQFF
V gene: TRBV6-5; D gene: NA; CDR3 protein: CASSYRGVDTEAFF
V gene: TRBV9; D gene: NA; CDR3 protein: CASSVVSSYNEQFF
V gene: TRBV5-6; D gene: TRBD2; CDR3 protein: CASSPWGLAGAHTDTQYF
V gene: TRBV28; D gene: TRBD2; CDR3 protein: CASSLFGLAGGGSYNEQFF
V gene: TRBV29-1; D gene: NA; CDR3 protein: CSVAGTNTEAFF
V gene: TRBV19; D gene: TRBD1; CDR3 protein: CASSRTLTGTYGYTF
V gene: TRBV7-2; D gene: TRBD2; CDR3 protein: CASRSGGWETQYF
V gene: TRBV7-2; D gene: TRBD1; CDR3 protein: CASSPTRQGNTGELFF
V gene: TRBV19; D gene: NA; CDR3 protein: CASTLLKRQPYEQYF
V gene: TRBV25-1; D gene: TRBD2; CDR3 protein: CASKLAGAETQYF
V gene: TRBV5-6; D gene: NA; CDR3 protein: CASSLQLGANEQFF
V gene: TRBV7-2; D gene: NA; CDR3 protein: CASSLSTTDLRDYGYTF
V gene: TRBV28; D gene: TRBD1; CDR3 protein: CASSSPGGESQPQHF
V gene: TRBV7-2; D gene: TRBD2; CDR3 protein: CASSSRLGGGETQYF
V gene: TRBV7-2; D gene: NA; CDR3 protein: CASRLVAGELFF
V gene: TRBV7-2; D gene: NA; CDR3 protein: CATGPSGANVLTF
V gene: TRBV5-6; D gene: NA; CDR3 protein: CASSWRQGAGNTEAFF
V gene: TRBV7-2; D gene: TRBD1; CDR3 protein: CASSLGQGAEEQYF
V gene: TRBV10-3; D gene: NA; CDR3 protein: CAISATDPTDTQYF
V gene: TRBV6-6; D gene: NA; CDR3 protein: CASKGGSGQPQHF
V gene: TRBV7-2; D gene: TRBD1; CDR3 protein: CASSLTGQVSEQFF
V gene: TRBV7-3; D gene: NA; CDR3 protein: CASSPGGQGETQYF
V gene: TRBV6-1; D gene: NA; CDR3 protein: CATLMTGNTGELFF
V gene: TRBV4-2; D gene: NA; CDR3 protein: CASSQGVLAVNTEAFF
V gene: TRBV27; D gene: TRBD1; CDR3 protein: CASSPGTEREQYF
V gene: TRBV29-1; D gene: NA; CDR3 protein: CSVESGGEGTEAFF
V gene: TRBV12-5; D gene: TRBD2; CDR3 protein: CASGNPGLKVGQFF
V gene: TRBV27; D gene: TRBD2; CDR3 protein: CASSRTSSSYNEQFF
V gene: TRBV7-2; D gene: TRBD1; CDR3 protein: CASSSTGWVVNTEAFF
V gene: TRBV11-2; D gene: NA; CDR3 protein: CASSPSLGGSYNEQFF
V gene: TRBV9; D gene: NA; CDR3 protein: CASSVAGQDTQYF
V gene: TRBV23-1; D gene: NA; CDR3 protein: CASSQFPDGEHIQYF
V gene: TRBV4-3; D gene: NA; CDR3 protein: CASSQAVAGSSYEQYF
V gene: TRBV7-9; D gene: NA; CDR3 protein: CASSPGLMNTEAFF
V gene: TRBV11-2; D gene: NA; CDR3 protein: CASSSEGLGGPSYEQYF
V gene: TRBV5-4; D gene: NA; CDR3 protein: CASSLTQGPSSPLHF
V gene: TRBV25-1; D gene: TRBD1; CDR3 protein: CASNRGGQETQYF
V gene: TRBV28; D gene: TRBD2; CDR3 protein: CASSLSGVTETQYF
V gene: TRBV6-5; D gene: TRBD1; CDR3 protein: CASSLGQGVGGYTF
V gene: TRBV10-3; D gene: NA; CDR3 protein: CAISDQGSLRDTQYF
V gene: TRBV18; D gene: NA; CDR3 protein: CASSRAGTSTDTQYF
V gene: TRBV6-1; D gene: NA; CDR3 protein: CASRAGVMATEAFF
V gene: TRBV7-2; D gene: TRBD1; CDR3 protein: CASSLVGQGAPEAFF
V gene: TRBV7-9; D gene: NA; CDR3 protein: CASSHPSGRPEQYF
V gene: TRBV7-2; D gene: NA; CDR3 protein: CASSKPTGPGLNTQYF
V gene: TRBV7-2; D gene: NA; CDR3 protein: CASSPRAGAITGELFF
V gene: TRBV4-3; D gene: TRBD2; CDR3 protein: CASSQELASGVGTDTQYF
V gene: TRBV19; D gene: NA; CDR3 protein: CASSWGATNEKLFF
V gene: TRBV6-1; D gene: TRBD1; CDR3 protein: CASRHYRGEGYTF
V gene: TRBV5-1; D gene: TRBD1; CDR3 protein: CASRSTGTGGITDTQYF
V gene: TRBV2; D gene: NA; CDR3 protein: CASHSSARPPYNEQFF
V gene: TRBV9; D gene: NA; CDR3 protein: CASAGLLRDTQYF
V gene: TRBV11-3; D gene: NA; CDR3 protein: CASSFGDSTDTQYF
V gene: TRBV7-2; D gene: NA; CDR3 protein: CASSLGGYFNSYEQYF
V gene: TRBV6-5; D gene: NA; CDR3 protein: CASSYRGGRDTEAFF
V gene: TRBV4-3; D gene: NA; CDR3 protein: CASSQDRWALYEQYF
V gene: TRBV5-4; D gene: NA; CDR3 protein: CASSWGGLVNEQYF